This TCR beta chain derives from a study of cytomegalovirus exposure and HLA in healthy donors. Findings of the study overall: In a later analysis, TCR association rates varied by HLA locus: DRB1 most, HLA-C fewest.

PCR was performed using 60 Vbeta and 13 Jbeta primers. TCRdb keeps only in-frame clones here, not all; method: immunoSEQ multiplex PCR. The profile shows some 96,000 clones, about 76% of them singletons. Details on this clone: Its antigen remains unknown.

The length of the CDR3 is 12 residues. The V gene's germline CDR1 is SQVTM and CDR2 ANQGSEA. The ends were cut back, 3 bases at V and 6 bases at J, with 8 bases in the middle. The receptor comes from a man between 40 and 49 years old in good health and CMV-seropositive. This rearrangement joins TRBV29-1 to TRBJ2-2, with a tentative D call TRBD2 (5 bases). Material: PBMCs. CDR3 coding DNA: TGCAGCGTTGAGAGGGCCCCCGGGGAGCTGTTTTTT. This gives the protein CSVERAPGELFF.